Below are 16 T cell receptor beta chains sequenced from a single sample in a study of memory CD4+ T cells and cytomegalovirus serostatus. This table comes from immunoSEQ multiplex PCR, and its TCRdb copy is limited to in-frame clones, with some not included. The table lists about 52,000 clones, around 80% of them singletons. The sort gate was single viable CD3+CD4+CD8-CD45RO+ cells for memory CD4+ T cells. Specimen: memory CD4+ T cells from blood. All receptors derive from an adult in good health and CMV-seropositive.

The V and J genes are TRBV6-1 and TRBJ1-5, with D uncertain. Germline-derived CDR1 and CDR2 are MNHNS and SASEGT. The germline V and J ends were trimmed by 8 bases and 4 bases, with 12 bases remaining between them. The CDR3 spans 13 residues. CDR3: CASDSYRNQPQHF. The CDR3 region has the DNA TGTGCCAGCGATTCGTATCGGAATCAGCCCCAGCATTTT.

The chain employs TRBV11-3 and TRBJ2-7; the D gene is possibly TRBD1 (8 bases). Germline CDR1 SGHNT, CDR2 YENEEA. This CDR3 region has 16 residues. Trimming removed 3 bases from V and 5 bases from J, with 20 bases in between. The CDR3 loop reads CASSFGQGGVSNEQYF. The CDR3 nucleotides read TGTGCCAGCAGCTTCGGACAGGGAGGGGTTTCGAACGAGCAGTACTTC. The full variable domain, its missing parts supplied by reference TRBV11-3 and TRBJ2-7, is EAGVVQSPRYKIIEKKQPVAFWCNPISGHNTLYWYLQNLGQGPELLIRYENEEAVDDSQLPKDRFSAERLKGVDSTLKIQPAELGDSAVYLCASSFGQGGVSNEQYFGPGTRLTVT.

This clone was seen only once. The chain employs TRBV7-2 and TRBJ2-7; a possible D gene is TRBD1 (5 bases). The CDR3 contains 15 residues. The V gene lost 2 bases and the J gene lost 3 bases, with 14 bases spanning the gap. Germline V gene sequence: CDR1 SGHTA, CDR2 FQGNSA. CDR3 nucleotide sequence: TGTGCCAGCAGCTTACGCGCAAGGGGCCGCTACGAGCAGTACTTC. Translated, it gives CASSLRARGRYEQYF.

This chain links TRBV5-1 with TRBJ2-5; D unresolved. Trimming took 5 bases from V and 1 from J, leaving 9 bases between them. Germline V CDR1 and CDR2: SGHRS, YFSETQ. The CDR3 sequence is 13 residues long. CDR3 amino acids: CASRREIQETQYF. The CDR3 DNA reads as TGCGCCAGCAGAAGGGAAATCCAAGAGACCCAGTACTTC.

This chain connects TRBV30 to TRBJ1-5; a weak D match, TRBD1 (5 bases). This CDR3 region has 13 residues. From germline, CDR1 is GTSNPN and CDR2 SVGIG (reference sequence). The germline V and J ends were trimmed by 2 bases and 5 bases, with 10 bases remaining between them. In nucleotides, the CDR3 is TGTGCCTGGAGTAGGGGATCGGATCAGCCCCAGCATTTT. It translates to CAWSRGSDQPQHF.

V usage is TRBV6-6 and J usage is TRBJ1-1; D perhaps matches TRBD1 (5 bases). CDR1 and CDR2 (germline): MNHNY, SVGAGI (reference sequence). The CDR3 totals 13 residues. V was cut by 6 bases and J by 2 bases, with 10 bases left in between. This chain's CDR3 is CASRPRDNTEAFF. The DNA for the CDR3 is TGTGCCAGCAGGCCTAGGGACAACACTGAAGCTTTCTTT.

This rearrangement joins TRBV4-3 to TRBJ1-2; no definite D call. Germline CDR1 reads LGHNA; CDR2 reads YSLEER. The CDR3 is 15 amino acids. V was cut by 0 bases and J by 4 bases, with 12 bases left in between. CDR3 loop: CASSQEGDLPYGYTF. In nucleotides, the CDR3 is TGCGCCAGCAGCCAAGAAGGAGATCTTCCCTATGGCTACACCTTC.

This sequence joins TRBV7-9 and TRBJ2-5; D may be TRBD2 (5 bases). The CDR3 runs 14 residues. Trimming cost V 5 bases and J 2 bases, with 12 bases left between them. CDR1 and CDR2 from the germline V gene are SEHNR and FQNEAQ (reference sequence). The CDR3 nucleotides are TGTGCCAGCAGCACAAGCGCGGGTCAAGAGACCCAGTACTTC. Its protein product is CASSTSAGQETQYF.

CDR3 sequence: CASSSDQSSYEQYF. CDR3 bases: TGTGCCAGCAGTTCTGACCAGAGCTCCTACGAGCAGTACTTC. V usage is TRBV5-5 and J usage is TRBJ2-7; unclear D gene. Per the germline V gene, CDR1 is SGHKS and CDR2 is YYEKEE (reference sequence). Trimming stripped 5 bases from V and 0 bases from J, with 12 bases between. This CDR3 has 14 amino acids.

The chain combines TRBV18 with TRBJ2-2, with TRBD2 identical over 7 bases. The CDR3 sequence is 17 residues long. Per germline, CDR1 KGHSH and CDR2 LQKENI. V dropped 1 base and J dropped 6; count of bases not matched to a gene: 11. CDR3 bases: TGTGCCAGCTCACCACAGCTCTCGCGGGAGCGGCCCGGGGAGCTGTTTTTT. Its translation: CASSPQLSRERPGELFF.

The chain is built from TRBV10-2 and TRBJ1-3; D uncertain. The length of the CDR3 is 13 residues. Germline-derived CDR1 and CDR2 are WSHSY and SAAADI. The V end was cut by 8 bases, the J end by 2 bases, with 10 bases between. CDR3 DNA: TGCGCCAGCCCCCAAAGGGCTGGAAACACCATATATTTT. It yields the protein CASPQRAGNTIYF.

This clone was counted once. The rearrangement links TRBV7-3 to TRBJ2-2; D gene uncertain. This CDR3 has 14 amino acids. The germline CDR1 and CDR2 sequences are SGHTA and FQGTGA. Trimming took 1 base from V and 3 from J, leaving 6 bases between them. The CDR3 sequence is CASSLMPDTGELFF. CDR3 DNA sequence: TGTGCCAGCAGCTTAATGCCCGACACCGGGGAGCTGTTTTTT.

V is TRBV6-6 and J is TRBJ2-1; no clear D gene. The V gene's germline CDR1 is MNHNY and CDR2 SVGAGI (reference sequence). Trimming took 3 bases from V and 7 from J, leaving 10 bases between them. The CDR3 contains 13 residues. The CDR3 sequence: CASSYLGRNEQFF. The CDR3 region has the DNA TGTGCCAGCAGTTATCTGGGCAGGAATGAGCAGTTCTTC.

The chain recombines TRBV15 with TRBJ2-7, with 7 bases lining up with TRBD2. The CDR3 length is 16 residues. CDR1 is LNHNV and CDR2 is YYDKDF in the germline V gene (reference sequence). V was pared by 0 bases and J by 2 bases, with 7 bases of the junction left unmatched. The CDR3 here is CATSRERDYPPYEQYF. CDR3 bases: TGTGCCACCAGCAGAGAACGGGACTACCCACCCTACGAGCAGTACTTC.

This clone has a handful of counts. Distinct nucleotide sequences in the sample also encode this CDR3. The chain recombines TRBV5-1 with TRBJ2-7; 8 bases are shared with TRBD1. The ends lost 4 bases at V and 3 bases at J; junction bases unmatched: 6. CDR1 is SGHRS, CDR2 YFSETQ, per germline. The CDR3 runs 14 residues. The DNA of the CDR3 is TGCGCCAGCAGCCCCGGGACAGGACACTACGAGCAGTACTTC. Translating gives CASSPGTGHYEQYF.

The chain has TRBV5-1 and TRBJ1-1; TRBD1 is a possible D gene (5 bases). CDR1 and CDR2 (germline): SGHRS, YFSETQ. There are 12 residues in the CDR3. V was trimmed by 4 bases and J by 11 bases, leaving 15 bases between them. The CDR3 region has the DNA TGCGCCAGCAGCCCCGTCATGGGGGGGGCTTTCTTT. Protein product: CASSPVMGGAFF.